This T cell receptor (beta chain) was identified during a study of T cell responses to AZD1222 COVID-19 vaccine (dated by TCRdb to about 2021). Study-wide context: A total of approximately 240 trial participants underwent TCR sequencing, of whom more than 200 had received two doses of AZD1222 and about 25 had received two doses of the MenACWY control vaccine. Trial participants were enrolled by age into subgroups of 18-55, 56-69 and 70-plus years, and around 150, 28 and 57 TCR-sequenced participants, respectively, were included in these subgroups. Study-level results and caveats: A significant rise in spike-specific TCR breadth and depth was observed after two AZD1222 doses relative to day 0 and relative to MenACWY recipients. Reportedly, almost half of the unique spike-specific TCRs recognized epitopes lying outside the regions that are mutated in the B.1.351 and B.1.1.7 variants. No day 14 peak-response samples were available, so repertoires were characterized only after the peak T cell response. Most participants were white British and females outnumbered males, and the authors suggested that clonal diversity may have been underestimated. In the small 56-69-year group, the increase in depth fell short of significance, most likely because of low power. The vaccine-associated CD4 TCRs covered the entire spike protein, and the dominant responses fell in regions 160-218 and 743-854. Conclusions about previously exposed vaccinees are limited because only six or seven AZD1222 recipients were SARS-CoV-2 seropositive at baseline.

The time point label on this specimen signifies: about 28 days (+/-7) after the second vaccine dose. AZD1222 recipients given second doses at about 4 weeks or at about 12 weeks were pooled, since spike-specific TCR depth and breadth were not found to differ between the two schedules. Vaccinee samples were obtained from the UK trials COV001 and COV002, which included a single-blind randomized controlled phase 2/3 trial of AZD1222 (ChAdOx1 nCoV-19) in healthy adults. For TCRbeta chain sequencing, PBMC samples from trial participants were taken at day 0 and at day 28 after the second dose. Worth noting for this clone: The specificity of this receptor is unknown. Base-call qualities are not available, and no considerably larger clone is one nucleotide away.

The CDR3, from cysteine to phenylalanine, totals 15 residues. CDR3 DNA only is kept here, 45 bases in frame from base 1. The CDR1 and CDR2 encoded by the germline V gene are SGHTA and FQGNSA. V is clipped by 0 bases and J by 8 bases, and the sequence between their germline boundaries is 14 bases long. The CDR3 regions of human TCRbeta chains were analyzed by immunosequencing. As for the original processing: Repertoire TCRs were matched against a reference library of SARS-CoV-2-specific TCRs generated with the MIRA antigen-specificity platform. Breadth was defined as the fraction of unique TCRs that were SARS-CoV-2-associated, and depth was defined as the fraction of total T cells that were SARS-CoV-2-associated. Each spike-specific TCR was assigned to its reactive spike region and to a CD4 or CD8 class using the MIRA data. Log10-transformed breadth and depth values were compared by one-way ANOVA with Sidak's multiple comparisons tests. TCRdb stores this immuneACCESS table with in-frame sequences only. Part of the clones is absent; in the studies checked, under half of the shortfall reflects unresolved V genes, and no reason is known for the rest. V, J and clone size are taken as reported in that table, and D and trimming were inferred from the DNA itself. The sample includes fewer than 95,000 clones, with about 91% observed a single time. The biggest ten clones account for approximately 8% of the sample.

The receptor's source is an adult who received the AZD1222 COVID-19 vaccine. This chain joins TRBV7-2 to TRBJ1-3, with the D gene uncertain. The sequenced sample was peripheral blood, obtained 28 days after the second AZD1222 dose. The DNA is TGTGCCAGCAGCTTAGCGGGTTCAAAGGCGGACACCATATATTTT. Protein translation: CASSLAGSKADTIYF.